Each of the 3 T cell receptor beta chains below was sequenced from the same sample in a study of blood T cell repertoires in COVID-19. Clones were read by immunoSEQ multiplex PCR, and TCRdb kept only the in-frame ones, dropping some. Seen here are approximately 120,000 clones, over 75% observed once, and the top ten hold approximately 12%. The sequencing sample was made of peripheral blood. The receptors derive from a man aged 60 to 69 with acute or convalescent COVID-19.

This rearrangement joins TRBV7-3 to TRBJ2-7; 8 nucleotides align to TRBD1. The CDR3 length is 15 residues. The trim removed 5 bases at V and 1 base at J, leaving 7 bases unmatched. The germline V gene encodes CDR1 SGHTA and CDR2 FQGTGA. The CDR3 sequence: CASSLAGGGSYEQYF. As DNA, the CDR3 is TGTGCCAGCAGCCTCGCAGGGGGCGGATCCTACGAGCAGTACTTC.

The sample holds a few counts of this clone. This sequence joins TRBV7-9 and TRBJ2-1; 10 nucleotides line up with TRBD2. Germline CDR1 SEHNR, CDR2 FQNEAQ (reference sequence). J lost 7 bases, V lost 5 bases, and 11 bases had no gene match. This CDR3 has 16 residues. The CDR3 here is CASSPKGSGRKNEQFF. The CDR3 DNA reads TGTGCCAGCAGCCCAAAAGGTAGCGGGAGGAAAAATGAGCAGTTCTTC.

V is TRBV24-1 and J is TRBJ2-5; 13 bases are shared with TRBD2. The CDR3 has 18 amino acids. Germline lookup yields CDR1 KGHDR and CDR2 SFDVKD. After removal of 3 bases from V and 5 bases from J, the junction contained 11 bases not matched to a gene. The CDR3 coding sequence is TGTGCCACCAGTGATCGACGGACTAGCGGGAGACGGGGGGAGACCCAGTACTTC. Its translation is CATSDRRTSGRRGETQYF.